The rows below give T cell receptor beta chains drawn from one sample of a study of blood T cell repertoires in COVID-19. The table came from immunoSEQ multiplex PCR; TCRdb's copy has only in-frame clones and leaves some out. The sample lists under 85,000 clones, around 88% occurring once. The sample consisted of peripheral blood. The source of these receptors is a woman aged 80 or older with active or convalescent COVID-19. CDR3s include the opening cysteine and the closing phenylalanine or tryptophan. Each record gives: clone size, CDR3 length, J gene, V gene, D gene, CDR3 DNA, CDR3 protein. A D gene is named only where the DNA matches it firmly. The listing skips clone size in some rows; elsewhere it reads once, few, many or a size class.

size: once
length: 16
J: TRBJ1-2
V: TRBV2
D: TRBD1
DNA: TGTGCCAGCAGTTCGGACAGGGCACCCTCTAACTATGGCTACACCTTC
CDR3: CASSSDRAPSNYGYTF

size: .
length: 13
J: TRBJ2-7
V: TRBV12-3/TRBV12-4
D: .
DNA: TGTGCCAGCAGTTTCGTTCCCCTCTACGAGCAGTACTTC
CDR3: CASSFVPLYEQYF

size: .
length: 19
J: TRBJ2-3
V: TRBV24-1
D: TRBD2
DNA: TGTGCCACCAGTGACCCCGGGAGTAGCGGGGGACCGAGCACAGATACGCAGTATTTT
CDR3: CATSDPGSSGGPSTDTQYF

size: .
length: 15
J: TRBJ1-3
V: TRBV6-5
D: .
DNA: TGTGCCAGCAGTTACCTTGACAGGACTGGAAACACCATATATTTT
CDR3: CASSYLDRTGNTIYF

size: .
length: 14
J: TRBJ1-1
V: TRBV7-2
D: .
DNA: TGTGCCAGCCTCGAAGGGAGATCGAACACTGAAGCTTTCTTT
CDR3: CASLEGRSNTEAFF

size: once
length: 16
J: TRBJ2-3
V: TRBV18
D: TRBD2
DNA: TGTGCCAGTCTACCGCCTACGGGGGGGCAGAGAGATACGCAGTATTTT
CDR3: CASLPPTGGQRDTQYF

size: .
length: 13
J: TRBJ1-6
V: TRBV7-3
D: TRBD1
DNA: TGTGCCAGCAGCGAGACAGGGGGTTCACCCCTCCACTTT
CDR3: CASSETGGSPLHF

size: .
length: 16
J: TRBJ2-6
V: TRBV6-2/TRBV6-3
D: .
DNA: TGTGCCAGCAGTACAGGGTTCAGGGCTGGGGCCAACGTCCTGACTTTC
CDR3: CASSTGFRAGANVLTF

size: .
length: 15
J: TRBJ2-5
V: TRBV7-9
D: TRBD1
DNA: TGTGCCAGCAGCTGGGGACAGGGCCTCCAAGAGACCCAGTACTTC
CDR3: CASSWGQGLQETQYF

size: .
length: 13
J: TRBJ2-1
V: TRBV6-2/TRBV6-3
D: .
DNA: TGTGCCAGCAGTTACGCGGGCTACAATGAGCAGTTCTTC
CDR3: CASSYAGYNEQFF

size: .
length: 13
J: TRBJ2-2
V: TRBV5-1
D: .
DNA: TGCGCCAGCAGCTGGGGCCTCACCGGGGAGCTGTTTTTT
CDR3: CASSWGLTGELFF

size: once
length: 18
J: TRBJ1-2
V: TRBV6-6
D: TRBD1
DNA: TGTGCCAGCAGTCGCCAATCAGGGGGCGCCCAATTAGGCTATGGCTACACCTTC
CDR3: CASSRQSGGAQLGYGYTF

size: .
length: 15
J: TRBJ2-3
V: TRBV5-6
D: .
DNA: TGTGCCAGCAGCTTCAGGACTACCAAAACAGATACGCAGTATTTT
CDR3: CASSFRTTKTDTQYF

size: .
length: 16
J: TRBJ1-4
V: TRBV20-1
D: TRBD1
DNA: TGCAGTGCTAGTGAAGGCAGGGGGCGGCTAAATGAAAAACTGTTTTTT
CDR3: CSASEGRGRLNEKLFF

size: .
length: 16
J: TRBJ2-1
V: TRBV2
D: TRBD2
DNA: TGTGCCAGCAGGAGGGGCCCCCGACTAGCGGGGAATGAGCAGTTCTTC
CDR3: CASRRGPRLAGNEQFF

size: .
length: 17
J: TRBJ1-6
V: TRBV4-1
D: .
DNA: TGCGCCAGCAGCCAGCGAACGGAGGGTTCCTATAATTCACCCCTCCACTTT
CDR3: CASSQRTEGSYNSPLHF

size: once
length: 15
J: TRBJ1-5
V: TRBV6-1
D: TRBD1
DNA: TGTGCCAGCAGTGACAGACAGGGCCCCAATCAGCCCCAGCATTTT
CDR3: CASSDRQGPNQPQHF

size: .
length: 14
J: TRBJ1-2
V: TRBV28
D: .
DNA: TGTGCCAGCAGGCTAATGGGGGCCCCAAATGGCTACACCTTC
CDR3: CASRLMGAPNGYTF

size: .
length: 16
J: TRBJ2-3
V: TRBV4-3
D: .
DNA: TGCGCCAGCAGCCAAGACCCGGGGGTCAGCACAGATACGCAGTATTTT
CDR3: CASSQDPGVSTDTQYF

size: .
length: 15
J: TRBJ2-2
V: TRBV19
D: TRBD2
DNA: TGTGCCAGTAGTATTCCTGGCGGGAGCGCCGGGGAGCTGTTTTTT
CDR3: CASSIPGGSAGELFF

size: .
length: 16
J: TRBJ2-5
V: TRBV7-2
D: TRBD2
DNA: TGTGCCAGCAGCTTGGGGACTAGCGGGGGACAAGAGACCCAGTACTTC
CDR3: CASSLGTSGGQETQYF

size: medium-sized
length: 16
J: TRBJ2-7
V: TRBV1
D: .
DNA: TGCACCAGCAGCCATTACCGGGACAGGGATAGCTACGAGCAGTACTTC
CDR3: CTSSHYRDRDSYEQYF

size: .
length: 19
J: TRBJ2-3
V: TRBV5-1
D: TRBD2
DNA: TGCGCCAGCAGCTTCGCGACTAGCGGGGCCAGAGGGCGCACAGATACGCAGTATTTT
CDR3: CASSFATSGARGRTDTQYF

size: .
length: 19
J: TRBJ2-5
V: TRBV4-1
D: .
DNA: TGCGCCAGCAGCCCTATGAAGTTCACGGGGGACTTTGACACAGAGACCCAGTACTTC
CDR3: CASSPMKFTGDFDTETQYF

size: .
length: 14
J: TRBJ1-6
V: TRBV7-2
D: TRBD1
DNA: TGTGCCAGCAGCACGGACAGGGTTAATTCACCCCTCCACTTT
CDR3: CASSTDRVNSPLHF

size: .
length: 16
J: TRBJ2-5
V: TRBV7-6
D: TRBD1
DNA: TGTGCCAGCAGCCGACTTACAGGGGACCCGCAGGAGACCCAGTACTTC
CDR3: CASSRLTGDPQETQYF

size: .
length: 16
J: TRBJ2-1
V: TRBV27
D: .
DNA: TGTGCCACCCTCCTTCCTCCGGGACTGTCCTACAATGAGCAGTTCTTC
CDR3: CATLLPPGLSYNEQFF

size: .
length: 14
J: TRBJ1-2
V: TRBV6-6
D: TRBD1
DNA: TGTGCCAGCAATAGTCCGGGACAGGGTAACGGCTACACCTTC
CDR3: CASNSPGQGNGYTF

size: .
length: 14
J: TRBJ2-7
V: TRBV5-1
D: TRBD1
DNA: TGCGCCAGCAGCTTGGTACAGGGGGCGGGCGAGCAGTACTTC
CDR3: CASSLVQGAGEQYF

size: .
length: 17
J: TRBJ1-6
V: TRBV18
D: .
DNA: TGTGCCAGCTCATTAATACCCGGGAGCTCCTATAATTCACCCCTCCACTTT
CDR3: CASSLIPGSSYNSPLHF

size: .
length: 12
J: TRBJ2-3
V: TRBV28
D: .
DNA: TGTGCCAGCAGCCTAAACACAGATACGCAGTATTTT
CDR3: CASSLNTDTQYF

size: .
length: 17
J: TRBJ2-7
V: TRBV28
D: .
DNA: TGTGCCAGCAATGATCCCTCGCTAGCCCCGAGCTCCTACGAGCAGTACTTC
CDR3: CASNDPSLAPSSYEQYF

size: once
length: 17
J: TRBJ1-5
V: TRBV6-2/TRBV6-3
D: .
DNA: TGTGCCAGCAGTTACCCCATGGGCAGGGTGCTCAATCAGCCCCAGCATTTT
CDR3: CASSYPMGRVLNQPQHF

size: .
length: 15
J: TRBJ1-2
V: TRBV5-6
D: .
DNA: TGTGCCAGCAGCTTTTACAGGCTCCCGAACTATGGCTACACCTTC
CDR3: CASSFYRLPNYGYTF

size: once
length: 17
J: TRBJ2-3
V: TRBV15
D: TRBD2
DNA: TGTGCCACCAGCAGAAATCCAGCGGGAGGGAAGTCAGATACGCAGTATTTT
CDR3: CATSRNPAGGKSDTQYF

size: .
length: 15
J: TRBJ2-3
V: TRBV7-2
D: TRBD2
DNA: TGTGCCAGCAGCCTTAGCGGGCACAGCACAGATACGCAGTATTTT
CDR3: CASSLSGHSTDTQYF

size: .
length: 12
J: TRBJ1-4
V: TRBV10-3
D: .
DNA: TGTGCCATCAAGGGGGAAGGGGAAAAACTGTTTTTT
CDR3: CAIKGEGEKLFF

size: .
length: 14
J: TRBJ2-2
V: TRBV7-2
D: TRBD1
DNA: TGTGCCAGCAGCTTACAGGGGGTGAGCGGGGAGCTGTTTTTT
CDR3: CASSLQGVSGELFF

size: .
length: 13
J: TRBJ1-2
V: TRBV2
D: .
DNA: TGTGCCAGCAACAGGGACGTTGACTATGGCTACACCTTC
CDR3: CASNRDVDYGYTF

size: .
length: 16
J: TRBJ2-2
V: TRBV3-1/TRBV3-2
D: TRBD2
DNA: TGTGCCACCTCCCCCGGGACTAGCCAAAACACCGGGGAGCTGTTTTTT
CDR3: CATSPGTSQNTGELFF

size: .
length: 13
J: TRBJ2-7
V: TRBV7-3
D: .
DNA: TGTGCCAGCAGCTTAAGCAGCTCCTACGAGCAGTACTTC
CDR3: CASSLSSSYEQYF

size: .
length: 15
J: TRBJ2-5
V: TRBV5-1
D: TRBD1
DNA: TGCGCCAGCAGGGGCGGACAGGGTGGGCAAGAGACCCAGTACTTC
CDR3: CASRGGQGGQETQYF

size: .
length: 14
J: TRBJ2-5
V: TRBV11-3
D: .
DNA: TGTGCCAGCAGCTACGGGACTTCCCAAGAGACCCAGTACTTC
CDR3: CASSYGTSQETQYF

size: .
length: 15
J: TRBJ2-2
V: TRBV5-8
D: .
DNA: TGTGCCAGCAGCTTGGCGACACGGAACACCGGGGAGCTGTTTTTT
CDR3: CASSLATRNTGELFF

size: .
length: 15
J: TRBJ1-2
V: TRBV21-1
D: .
DNA: TGTGCCAGCAGCTCCGGACAGTTAGGCAATTCTGGCTACACCTTC
CDR3: CASSSGQLGNSGYTF

size: .
length: 14
J: TRBJ2-7
V: TRBV6-5
D: TRBD2
DNA: TGTGCCAGCAGCCGACTAGCGCGGCCCTACGAGCAGTACTTC
CDR3: CASSRLARPYEQYF

size: once
length: 12
J: TRBJ1-1
V: TRBV4-1
D: .
DNA: TGCGCCAGCAGCCAAGGCCGGGGATCGGCTTTCTTT
CDR3: CASSQGRGSAFF

size: .
length: 15
J: TRBJ1-2
V: TRBV7-9
D: TRBD1
DNA: TGTGCCAGCAGCTTAGTTGGCCAGGGGGTTCAAGGCTACACCTTC
CDR3: CASSLVGQGVQGYTF

size: .
length: 16
J: TRBJ2-5
V: TRBV7-9
D: TRBD2
DNA: TGTGCCAGCAGCTTAGGAAGGCTAGCGGGACAAGAGACCCAGTACTTC
CDR3: CASSLGRLAGQETQYF

size: .
length: 15
J: TRBJ1-5
V: TRBV20-1
D: TRBD1
DNA: TGCAGTGCTAGTGGGGTAGGGGGCGGGCATCAGCCCCAGCATTTT
CDR3: CSASGVGGGHQPQHF

size: .
length: 16
J: TRBJ1-3
V: TRBV18
D: .
DNA: TGTGCCAGCTCACCGCCGGGGGGGAGCTCTGGAAACACCATATATTTT
CDR3: CASSPPGGSSGNTIYF

size: few
length: 14
J: TRBJ2-2
V: TRBV7-3
D: .
DNA: TGTGCCAGCAGCCACGGGGGACGCACCGGGGAGCTGTTTTTT
CDR3: CASSHGGRTGELFF

size: .
length: 16
J: TRBJ1-4
V: TRBV15
D: .
DNA: TGTGCCACCAGCATGACTCAGGGCGCAACTAATGAAAAACTGTTTTTT
CDR3: CATSMTQGATNEKLFF

size: .
length: 14
J: TRBJ1-4
V: TRBV28
D: TRBD1
DNA: TGTGCCAGCAGTTTGACAGGGGGTAGGAAAAAACTGTTTTTT
CDR3: CASSLTGGRKKLFF

size: .
length: 14
J: TRBJ1-1
V: TRBV5-5
D: TRBD1
DNA: TGTGCCAGCAGCCGGACAGGGGTGAGCACTGAAGCTTTCTTT
CDR3: CASSRTGVSTEAFF

size: .
length: 15
J: TRBJ2-7
V: TRBV28
D: TRBD1
DNA: TGTGCCAGCAGTTCACCGGGACAGGGGGCAAACGAGCAGTACTTC
CDR3: CASSSPGQGANEQYF

size: .
length: 15
J: TRBJ1-3
V: TRBV4-3
D: .
DNA: TGCGCCAGCAGCCCAGGACAAGCGACTGGAAACACCATATATTTT
CDR3: CASSPGQATGNTIYF

size: .
length: 16
J: TRBJ1-3
V: TRBV29-1
D: .
DNA: TGCAGCGTAGCCGGGACACCCGGTCCCTCGGGAAACACCATATATTTT
CDR3: CSVAGTPGPSGNTIYF